These 22 T cell receptor beta chains share one sample of origin, sequenced in a study of T cells in Graves' hyperthyroidism and ophthalmopathy (dated by TCRdb to about 2019). Library preparation was by multiplex PCR. Sequencing was performed on an Illumina HiSeq 2000. The TCR beta CDR3 regions were amplified from RNA transcripts. The first round of RT-PCR for the TCR CDR3 was performed with the HTBI primer set and the Qiagen OneStep RT-PCR kit. The raw public data were reprocessed by TCRdb itself: fastp quality trimming at Q25, MiXCR clonotype calling, in-frame beta chains only. CDR3 protein duplicates are merged, each entry listing the most common genes and DNA. In all, the sample holds fewer than 500,000 distinct CDR3 sequences, and approximately 15% of those were seen once. The top ten constitute around 19% of the sample. The specimen sequenced was blood. Receptors originate from a young woman with Graves' ophthalmopathy.

About this clonotype: One end of the junction is discordant with germline, which a read error may explain. This rearrangement joins TRBV3-1 to TRBJ1-5; the D gene is possibly TRBD1 (5 bases). CDR3 length equals 15 residues. Germline CDR1 is LGHDT and CDR2 is YNNKEL (reference sequence). The DNA for the CDR3 is TGTGCCAGCAGCCAGGGTGGTAGAGGACATCAGGCCCAGCATTTT. Residues: CASSQGGRGHQAQHF.

This clonotype was observed a few times. This rearrangement joins TRBV6-5 to TRBJ1-5, with TRBD1 as a possible D gene (6 bases). CDR1 is MNHEY, CDR2 SVGAGI, per germline. The V end was cut by 2 bases, the J end by 4 bases, with 18 bases between. The CDR3 covers 17 residues. The CDR3 reads CASSYGGTGLRNQPQHF. The CDR3 DNA is TGTGCCAGCAGTTACGGGGGAACAGGGTTGCGAAATCAGCCCCAGCATTTT.

This clonotype occurred many times. The chain couples TRBV7-2 to TRBJ2-5; TRBD2 agrees at 12 bases. The V and J ends lost 5 bases and 5 bases, in that order; junction bases with no gene match: 9. From germline, CDR1 is SGHTA and CDR2 FQGNSA. The CDR3 extends over 16 amino acids. CDR3 sequence: CASSGGLAGEGETQYF. The CDR3 DNA sequence: TGTGCCAGCAGCGGGGGACTAGCGGGCGAAGGGGAGACCCAGTACTTC.

This clonotype was picked up many times. This chain links TRBV29-1 with TRBJ2-7; D gene unclear. Germline CDR1 is SQVTM and CDR2 is ANQGSEA. The CDR3 totals 15 residues. Deletions cut 2 bases from V and 2 bases from J, with 16 bases between. CDR3 bases: TGCAGCGTTGAATTGGCAGCCGCGACAACCTACGAGCAGTACTTC. Its translation: CSVELAAATTYEQYF.

This clonotype was detected many times. The gene calls are TRBV18 and TRBJ2-5; D possibly corresponds to TRBD2 (5 bases). Germline lookup yields CDR1 KGHSH and CDR2 LQKENI. The V gene lost 5 bases and the J gene lost 4 bases, with 11 bases spanning the gap. This CDR3 has 13 amino acids. CDR3 nucleotide sequence: TGTGCCAGCTCAGGAAGGACTTCAGAGACCCAGTACTTC. This codes for CASSGRTSETQYF.

This clonotype was observed at least ten times. This chain connects TRBV12-3 or TRBV12-4 to TRBJ1-1; D is undetermined. This CDR3 is built from 13 residues. V was pared by 3 bases and J by 7 bases, with 12 bases between. CDR3: CASSFTDVDEAFF. In DNA form, the CDR3 reads TGTGCCAGCAGTTTTACCGATGTGGATGAAGCTTTCTTT.

About this clonotype: Given a much more abundant clone one base away, this may be a read error. The chain uses TRBV13 and TRBJ1-3; unclear D gene. The CDR3 runs to 16 residues. The germline gives CDR1 PRHDT, CDR2 FYEKMQ (reference sequence). The CDR3 protein is CASSRKVYFSGDTIYF. The CDR3 DNA sequence: TGTGCCAGCAGCCGCAAAGTCTATTTCTCTGGAGACACCATATATTTT.

This clonotype was observed at least ten times. The chain uses TRBV28 and TRBJ1-6; 10 nucleotides line up with TRBD1. The length of the CDR3 is 17 residues. Germline lookup yields CDR1 MDHEN and CDR2 SYDVKM. Trimming at V came to 3 bases and at J to 8 bases, leaving 10 bases not matched to a gene. CDR3 amino acids: CASSFPAGQGLDSPLHF. The CDR3 DNA reads as TGTGCCAGCAGTTTCCCCGCGGGACAGGGGTTGGATTCACCCCTCCACTTT.

This clonotype was found a few times. The CDR3 here is CATSDAGKSNSPLHF. The CDR3 nucleotides read TGTGCCACCAGTGATGCGGGCAAGAGTAATTCACCCCTCCACTTT. The chain couples TRBV24-1 to TRBJ1-6; D ambiguous. CDR1 KGHDR and CDR2 SFDVKD come from the germline V gene. This CDR3 comprises 15 residues. V lost 3 bases, J lost 6 bases, and 11 bases lay in between.

To note about this clonotype: Given a much more abundant clone one base away, this may be a read error. The V and J genes are TRBV20-1 and TRBJ2-1, with a tentative D call TRBD1 (5 bases). This CDR3 is built from 15 residues. From germline, CDR1 is DFQATT and CDR2 SNEGSKA (reference sequence). The CDR3 is CGASDRWGNYNEQFF. The CDR3 DNA reads TGCGGTGCTAGTGACAGATGGGGAAACTACAATGAGCAGTTCTTC.

At least ten counts were recorded for this clonotype. The rearrangement uses TRBV6-2 or TRBV6-3 and TRBJ1-1; D may be TRBD1 (6 bases). The germline V and J ends were trimmed by 1 base and 1 base, with 13 bases remaining between them. The CDR3 covers 16 residues. Germline V gives CDR1 MNHEY, CDR2 SVGEGT. CDR3 protein: CASSYFARQENTEAFF. DNA for the CDR3: TGTGCCAGCAGTTACTTCGCCAGACAGGAGAACACTGAAGCTTTCTTT.

In this sample, this clonotype turned up many times. J is TRBJ1-5 and V is TRBV19, with 9 nucleotides matching TRBD1. The germline gives CDR1 LNHDA, CDR2 SQIVND (reference sequence). J lost 3 bases, V lost 5 bases, and 5 bases had no gene match. The CDR3 extends over 15 amino acids. CDR3 amino acids: CASSWGTGNNQPQHF. The DNA for the CDR3 is TGTGCCAGTAGTTGGGGGACAGGGAACAATCAGCCCCAGCATTTT.

This clonotype was found many times. The gene calls are TRBV20-1 and TRBJ2-7; tentatively, D is TRBD1 (6 bases). Germline values: CDR1 DFQATT, CDR2 SNEGSKA (reference sequence). This CDR3 contains 11 residues. Between the trimmed V and J ends, which lost 7 bases and 2 bases, there was a span of 9 bases. Here the CDR3 reads CSGTETYEQYF. CDR3 DNA: TGCAGTGGGACAGAGACCTACGAGCAGTACTTC.

The sample holds many counts of this clonotype. The chain is built from TRBV7-2 and TRBJ2-7, with 8 bases fitting TRBD2. From germline, CDR1 is SGHTA and CDR2 FQGNSA. This CDR3 spans 14 amino acids. The V segment lost 6 bases and the J segment 3 bases; nucleotides outside the gene matches: 7. CDR3 sequence reads: CASRPSGGSYEQYF. The CDR3 DNA follows: TGTGCCAGCAGACCGTCGGGGGGGAGCTACGAGCAGTACTTC.

Remarks on this clonotype: This could be a read error, since a much larger clone is one nucleotide away. V usage is TRBV28 and J usage is TRBJ1-1; 7 nucleotides line up with TRBD1. The CDR3 is made up of 18 amino acids. Germline V gives CDR1 MDHEN, CDR2 SYDVKM. The CDR3 reads CASNLLGAGGKRNTEASF. CDR3 sequence (DNA): TGTGCCAGCAACCTATTAGGGGCAGGGGGGAAGCGGAACACTGAAGCTTCCTTT. The full variable domain, its missing parts supplied by reference TRBV28 and TRBJ1-1, is DVKVTQSSRYLVKRTGEKVFLECVQDMDHENMFWYRQDPGLGLRLIYFSYDVKMKEKGDIPEGYSVSREKKERFSLILESASTNQTSMYLCASNLLGAGGKRNTEASFGQGTRLTVV.

The gene calls are TRBV6-1 and TRBJ1-5, with TRBD1 matching over 7 bases. V lost 2 bases and J lost 5; bases outside the gene matches: 18. Germline CDR1 is MNHNS and CDR2 is SASEGT. The CDR3 consists of 19 residues. The CDR3 loop is CASSESGGKGGRVDQPQHF. CDR3 sequence (DNA): TGTGCCAGCAGTGAAAGTGGGGGGAAAGGGGGCAGGGTAGATCAGCCCCAGCATTTT.

This clonotype was seen many times. This chain links TRBV28 with TRBJ2-1, with TRBD1 as a possible D gene (5 bases). The germline V and J ends were trimmed by 3 bases and 9 bases, with 12 bases remaining between them. The CDR3 covers 13 residues. CDR1 is MDHEN and CDR2 is SYDVKM in the germline V gene. The DNA for the CDR3 is TGTGCCAGCAGTTTTGGGGCGGAGAGTGAGCAGTTCTTC. Amino acids: CASSFGAESEQFF.

The table lists this clonotype with a few counts. An end of the junction differs from the germline gene, which may be a read error. The chain joins TRBV12-3 or TRBV12-4 to TRBJ2-3; 9 bases fit TRBD1. The CDR3 spans 14 residues. The CDR3 DNA is TGTGTCAGCAAACTAGGGACAGGGCCAGATACGCAGTATTTT. Its translation: CVSKLGTGPDTQYF.

The sample holds many counts of this clonotype. J is TRBJ1-1 and V is TRBV29-1, with no clear D. Per germline, CDR1 SQVTM and CDR2 ANQGSEA. The ends were cut back, 4 bases at V and 5 bases at J, with 17 bases in the middle. CDR3 length: 14 residues. The CDR3 loop is CSVGMRTTQTEAFF. CDR3 sequence (DNA): TGCAGCGTTGGTATGCGTACCACTCAGACTGAAGCTTTCTTT.

The gene calls are TRBV19 and TRBJ2-3; tentatively, D is TRBD2 (5 bases). The CDR3 totals 15 residues. V gave up 3 bases and J gave up 0 bases, with 10 bases separating them. In germline, CDR1 is LNHDA, CDR2 SQIVND (reference sequence). DNA for the CDR3: TGTGCCAGTAGTATGGTGCGGGTAAGCACAGATACGCAGTATTTT. This encodes CASSMVRVSTDTQYF.

This clonotype was detected ten times or more. The CDR3 loop is CASSFTGHHQETQYF. The CDR3, as DNA: TGTGCCAGCAGCTTTACAGGCCACCACCAAGAGACCCAGTACTTC. This chain connects TRBV7-9 to TRBJ2-5, with D perhaps matching TRBD1 (5 bases). V was shortened by 3 bases and J by 0 bases, with 11 bases between the two germline ends. CDR1 SEHNR and CDR2 FQNEAQ come from the germline V gene (reference sequence). This CDR3 is 15 amino acids long.

There are many counts of this clonotype. The V gene is TRBV20-1, the J gene TRBJ1-1; TRBD1 matches at 10 bases. The J segment lost 4 bases and the V segment lost 2 bases, leaving 4 bases of the junction unmatched. The CDR3 covers 14 residues. Germline V CDR1 and CDR2: DFQATT, SNEGSKA (reference sequence). CDR3 sequence (DNA): TGCAGTGCTAGACGGACAGGGGGGAGCACTGAAGCTTTCTTT. It is translated as CSARRTGGSTEAFF.